The rows below give T cell receptor beta chains drawn from one sample of a study of blood T cell repertoires in COVID-19. Profiled with immunoSEQ multiplex PCR; TCRdb holds only in-frame clones, not every one. The sample has 200,000 to 250,000 clones; 83% are singletons. The sequenced sample was peripheral blood. These receptors all come from a woman in her 50s with acute or convalescent COVID-19. The CDR3 runs from the conserved cysteine through the conserved F or W. The D gene is left open where the match is weak. A clone size is listed for some rows: how often the clone was seen (once, few, many), or a class if it is expanded.

v_gene	d_gene	len	abundance	j_gene	CDR3aa	CDR3nt
TRBV5-6	TRBD2	16	-	TRBJ2-1	CASSTQLAGDSNEQFF	TGTGCCAGCAGCACCCAACTAGCGGGGGACTCCAATGAGCAGTTCTTC
TRBV19	TRBD1	16	-	TRBJ1-4	CASSKGTEATNEKLFF	TGTGCCAGTAGTAAGGGGACAGAAGCAACTAATGAAAAACTGTTTTTT
TRBV10-3	TRBD1	16	-	TRBJ2-2	CAISAQGAGGTGELFF	TGTGCCATCAGTGCACAGGGGGCAGGGGGCACCGGGGAGCTGTTTTTT
TRBV12-3/TRBV12-4	-	13	-	TRBJ1-3	CASSRLAGNTIYF	TGTGCCAGTTCCAGGTTAGCTGGAAACACCATATATTTT
TRBV28	-	13	-	TRBJ1-2	CASSIGQKYGYTF	TGTGCCAGCAGTATAGGACAGAAATATGGCTACACCTTC
TRBV9	TRBD1	14	-	TRBJ1-1	CASSGQGRNTEAFF	TGTGCCAGCAGCGGACAGGGTCGAAACACTGAAGCTTTCTTT
TRBV5-1	TRBD1	20	few	TRBJ2-1	CASSLRIQGNRADQRNEQFF	TGCGCCAGCAGCTTGCGGATACAGGGGAATCGAGCAGACCAGAGGAATGAGCAGTTCTTC
TRBV20-1	TRBD2	16	-	TRBJ2-1	CSASSAGLAGGNEQFF	TGCAGTGCGAGTTCGGCCGGACTAGCGGGAGGTAATGAGCAGTTCTTC
TRBV19	-	15	-	TRBJ1-5	CASKFGGASNQPQHF	TGTGCCAGTAAATTCGGAGGGGCTAGCAATCAGCCCCAGCATTTT
TRBV20-1	-	11	-	TRBJ2-3	CSAGLTDTQYF	TGCAGTGCGGGGCTCACAGATACGCAGTATTTT
TRBV7-9	-	15	-	TRBJ2-7	CASSLARTATYEQYF	TGTGCCAGCAGCTTGGCCCGCACAGCCACCTACGAGCAGTACTTC
TRBV19	TRBD2	14	-	TRBJ2-4	CASSTSGRENIQYF	TGTGCCAGTAGTACGTCAGGGAGGGAGAACATTCAGTACTTC
TRBV6-5	-	15	-	TRBJ1-4	CASISPGYHNEKLFF	TGTGCCAGCATATCACCAGGGTACCATAATGAAAAACTGTTTTTT
TRBV30	-	13	-	TRBJ1-4	CAWSGQVGEKLFF	TGTGCCTGGAGTGGTCAGGTTGGGGAAAAACTGTTTTTT
TRBV4-1	TRBD1	18	-	TRBJ1-1	CASSQDSGTVVGDTEAFF	TGCGCCAGCAGCCAAGATTCGGGGACAGTAGTGGGGGACACTGAAGCTTTCTTT
TRBV4-2	TRBD1	17	few	TRBJ1-5	CASSQDAARGQYQPQHF	TGTGCCAGCAGCCAAGATGCCGCCAGGGGGCAGTATCAGCCCCAGCATTTT
TRBV4-3	-	16	-	TRBJ2-5	CASSQDPTGQQETQYF	TGCGCCAGCAGCCAAGATCCTACAGGGCAGCAAGAGACCCAGTACTTC
TRBV7-2	-	16	-	TRBJ1-6	CASSSLPSAEGSPLHF	TGTGCCAGCAGCTCGTTGCCGTCGGCAGAGGGTTCACCCCTCCACTTT
TRBV3-1/TRBV3-2	TRBD1	16	-	TRBJ1-4	CASSQDAEGAGEKLFF	TGTGCCAGCAGCCAAGATGCAGAGGGGGCTGGTGAAAAACTGTTTTTT
TRBV6-5	-	13	-	TRBJ1-1	CALGGVSNTEAFF	TGTGCCCTTGGAGGCGTTTCGAACACTGAAGCTTTCTTT
TRBV5-6	-	14	-	TRBJ2-2	CASSLLAGTGELFF	TGTGCCAGCAGCCTATTGGCGGGGACGGGGGAGCTGTTTTTT
TRBV25-1	TRBD1	15	-	TRBJ2-1	CASSRGQGSYNEQFF	TGTGCCAGCAGTCGCGGACAGGGCTCCTACAATGAGCAGTTCTTC
TRBV28	TRBD2	14	few	TRBJ2-7	CASRGGEVSYEQYF	TGTGCCAGCAGGGGGGGGGAGGTTTCCTACGAGCAGTACTTC
TRBV6-5	TRBD1	14	-	TRBJ2-1	CASKRDSTLAEQFF	TGTGCCAGCAAAAGGGACAGCACCCTGGCAGAGCAGTTCTTC
TRBV4-1	TRBD2	16	-	TRBJ2-3	CASSRETSGSGNTQYF	TGCGCCAGCAGCCGCGAGACTAGCGGGAGCGGGAATACGCAGTATTTT
TRBV18	TRBD1	15	-	TRBJ2-1	CASSRDRGIDNEQFF	TGTGCCAGCTCACGGGACAGGGGAATCGACAATGAGCAGTTCTTC
TRBV7-2	-	13	-	TRBJ2-2	CASSLAASGELFF	TGTGCCAGCAGCTTAGCGGCTTCCGGGGAGCTGTTTTTT
TRBV6-6	TRBD1	15	-	TRBJ1-5	CASSYKDRADQPQHF	TGTGCCAGCAGTTACAAGGACAGGGCGGATCAGCCCCAGCATTTT
TRBV27	-	13	-	TRBJ2-7	CASSLRGSYEQYF	TGTGCCAGCAGTTTACGAGGGAGCTACGAGCAGTACTTC
TRBV3-1/TRBV3-2	-	14	-	TRBJ1-4	CASSLGAFGEKLFF	TGTGCCAGCAGCTTAGGGGCCTTCGGGGAAAAACTGTTTTTT
TRBV11-3	-	14	-	TRBJ1-6	CASSLRSVNSPLHF	TGTGCCAGCAGCTTGAGATCCGTAAATTCACCCCTCCACTTT
TRBV2	-	16	few	TRBJ1-1	CASSDVQILRNTEAFF	TGTGCCAGCAGTGACGTTCAAATCTTGAGGAACACTGAAGCTTTCTTT
TRBV30	-	12	-	TRBJ1-6	CAWSQYNSPLHF	TGTGCCTGGAGCCAATATAATTCACCCCTCCACTTT
TRBV6-6	TRBD2	15	-	TRBJ2-1	CASSLQAGAVNEQFF	TGTGCCAGCAGTTTACAAGCGGGAGCTGTCAATGAGCAGTTCTTC
TRBV6-6	-	15	-	TRBJ1-1	CASAPGANTNTEAFF	TGTGCCAGCGCCCCAGGGGCGAATACCAACACTGAAGCTTTCTTT
TRBV29-1	TRBD1	17	-	TRBJ2-3	CSVGYGTVFPSTDTQYF	TGCAGCGTTGGCTACGGGACAGTATTCCCTAGCACAGATACGCAGTATTTT
TRBV28	-	14	-	TRBJ2-5	CASSGRTVQETQYF	TGTGCCAGCAGTGGTCGGACTGTCCAAGAGACCCAGTACTTC
TRBV2	-	17	-	TRBJ2-1	CASSGELWTPKGNEQFF	TGTGCCAGCAGTGGGGAATTATGGACTCCCAAGGGAAATGAGCAGTTCTTC
TRBV28	-	16	-	TRBJ2-2	CASSFVLGAISGELFF	TGTGCCAGCAGTTTTGTGTTAGGGGCTATTTCCGGGGAGCTGTTTTTT
TRBV27	-	12	once	TRBJ2-1	CASSARYNEQFF	TGTGCCAGCAGTGCTAGGTACAATGAGCAGTTCTTC
TRBV11-2	-	15	-	TRBJ1-4	CASSLGAIRGEKLFF	TGTGCCAGCAGCTTAGGGGCCATCCGTGGCGAAAAACTGTTTTTT
TRBV3-1/TRBV3-2	-	15	-	TRBJ1-1	CASSQSFRGRGEAFF	TGTGCCAGCAGCCAGAGTTTCAGGGGAAGAGGTGAAGCTTTCTTT
TRBV9	-	15	-	TRBJ1-1	CASSYRTEGNTEAFF	TGTGCCAGCAGCTACCGGACGGAGGGGAACACTGAAGCTTTCTTT
TRBV6-6	TRBD1	15	once	TRBJ1-2	CASSRQGNSNYGYTF	TGTGCCAGCAGCAGACAGGGGAACTCTAACTATGGCTACACCTTC
TRBV27	TRBD1	16	-	TRBJ2-7	CASSLSFQGVIYEQYF	TGTGCCAGCAGTTTATCCTTTCAGGGGGTGATCTACGAGCAGTACTTC
TRBV29-1	TRBD1	12	-	TRBJ1-1	CSVGRQGAEAFF	TGCAGCGTAGGACGACAGGGGGCTGAAGCTTTCTTT
TRBV21-1	-	17	-	TRBJ2-7	CASSKGPWDRKSHEQYF	TGTGCCAGCAGCAAGGGTCCATGGGACAGAAAGTCCCACGAGCAGTACTTC
TRBV6-5	-	12	-	TRBJ2-1	CASTKQGDEQFF	TGTGCCAGCACAAAACAGGGAGATGAGCAGTTCTTC
TRBV5-8	-	17	-	TRBJ2-2	CASSFVLRFGDTGELFF	TGTGCCAGCAGCTTCGTGTTAAGGTTCGGGGACACCGGGGAGCTGTTTTTT
TRBV19	TRBD1	16	few	TRBJ1-3	CASSSPRRGIGNTIYF	TGTGCCAGTAGTTCCCCCCGCAGGGGGATTGGAAACACCATATATTTT